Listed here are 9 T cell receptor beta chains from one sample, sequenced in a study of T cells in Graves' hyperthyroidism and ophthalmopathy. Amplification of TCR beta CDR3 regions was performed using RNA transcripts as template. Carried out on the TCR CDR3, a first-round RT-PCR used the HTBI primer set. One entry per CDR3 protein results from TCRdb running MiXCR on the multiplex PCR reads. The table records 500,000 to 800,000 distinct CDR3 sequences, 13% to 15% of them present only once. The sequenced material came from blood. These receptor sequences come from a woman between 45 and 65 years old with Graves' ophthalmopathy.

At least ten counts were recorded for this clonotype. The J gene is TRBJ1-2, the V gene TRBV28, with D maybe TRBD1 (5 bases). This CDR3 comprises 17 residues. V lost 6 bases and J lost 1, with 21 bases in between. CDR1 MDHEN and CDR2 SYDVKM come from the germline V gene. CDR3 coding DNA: TGTGCCAGCAGCCGTACAGGCCGAAACCAGATTAACTATGGCTACACCTTC. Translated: CASSRTGRNQINYGYTF.

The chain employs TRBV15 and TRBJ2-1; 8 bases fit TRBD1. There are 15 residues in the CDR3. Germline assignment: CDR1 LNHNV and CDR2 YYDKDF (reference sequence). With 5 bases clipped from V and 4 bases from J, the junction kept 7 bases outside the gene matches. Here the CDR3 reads CATSPRQGSYNEQFF. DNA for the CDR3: TGTGCCACCAGCCCAAGACAGGGGTCGTACAATGAGCAGTTCTTC.

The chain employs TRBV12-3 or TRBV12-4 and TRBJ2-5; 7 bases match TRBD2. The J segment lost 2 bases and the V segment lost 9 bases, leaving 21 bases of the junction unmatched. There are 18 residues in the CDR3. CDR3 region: CARLSGTTCANIQETQYF. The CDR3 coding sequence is TGTGCCAGACTCTCCGGGACTACCTGCGCGAATATTCAAGAGACCCAGTACTTC.

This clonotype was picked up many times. The CDR3 reads CSAKTSGRGTQYF. The DNA for the CDR3 is TGCAGTGCAAAGACTAGCGGGAGGGGGACCCAGTACTTC. This chain links TRBV20-1 with TRBJ2-5; TRBD2 matches at 14 bases. CDR3 length equals 13 residues. Germline lookup yields CDR1 DFQATT and CDR2 SNEGSKA (reference sequence). Trimming took 6 bases from V and 7 from J; bases not matched to a gene: 4.

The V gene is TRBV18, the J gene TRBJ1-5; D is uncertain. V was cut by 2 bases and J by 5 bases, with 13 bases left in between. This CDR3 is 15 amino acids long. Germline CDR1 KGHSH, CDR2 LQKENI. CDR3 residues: CASSPVDGIDQPQHF. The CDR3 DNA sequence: TGTGCCAGCTCACCAGTGGACGGAATTGATCAGCCCCAGCATTTT. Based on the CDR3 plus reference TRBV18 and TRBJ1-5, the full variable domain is NAGVMQNPRHLVRRRGQEARLRCSPMKGHSHVYWYRQLPEEGLKFMVYLQKENIIDESGMPKERFSAEFPKEGPSILRIQQVVRGDSAAYFCASSPVDGIDQPQHFGDGTRLSIL.

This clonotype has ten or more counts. CDR3 nucleotide sequence: TGTGCCTGGTCAGGGGGCGTAAACACTGAAGCTTTCTTT. Protein product: CAWSGGVNTEAFF. The V gene is TRBV30, the J gene TRBJ1-1; 8 nucleotides agree with TRBD1. V lost 5 bases to trimming and J lost 2 bases; unmatched junction nucleotides: 4. This CDR3 has 13 residues. Germline V CDR1 and CDR2: GTSNPN, SVGIG (reference sequence). Based on the CDR3 plus reference TRBV30 and TRBJ1-1, the full variable domain is SQTIHQWPATLVQPVGSPLSLECTVEGTSNPNLYWYRQAAGRGLQLLFYSVGIGQISSEVPQNLSASRPQDRQFILSSKKLLLSDSGFYLCAWSGGVNTEAFFGQGTRLTVV.

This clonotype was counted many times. The CDR3: CASSGGGLYTEAFF. CDR3 DNA sequence: TGTGCCAGCTCAGGCGGGGGGCTATACACTGAAGCTTTCTTT. The J gene is TRBJ1-1, the V gene TRBV28; D may be TRBD1 (6 bases). The CDR3 runs 14 residues. Deletions cut 8 bases from V and 3 bases from J, with 16 bases between. Looked up from germline, CDR1 is MDHEN and CDR2 is SYDVKM.

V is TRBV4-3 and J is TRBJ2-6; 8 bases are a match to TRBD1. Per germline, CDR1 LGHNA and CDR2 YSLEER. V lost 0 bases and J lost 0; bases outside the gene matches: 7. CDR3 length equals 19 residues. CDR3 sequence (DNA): TGCGCCAGCAGCCAAGATGACAGGGGTTGGTCCTCTGGGGCCAACGTCCTGACTTTC. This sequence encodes CASSQDDRGWSSGANVLTF.

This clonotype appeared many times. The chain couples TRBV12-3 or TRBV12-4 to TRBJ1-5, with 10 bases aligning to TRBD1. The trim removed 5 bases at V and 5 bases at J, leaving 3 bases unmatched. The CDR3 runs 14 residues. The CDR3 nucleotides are TGTGCCAGCAGTCCGGACAGGGGGGATCAGCCCCAGCATTTT. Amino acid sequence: CASSPDRGDQPQHF.